The source of this TCR beta chain is a study of cytomegalovirus exposure and HLA in healthy donors. The PCR was carried out with 60 Vbeta primers and 13 Jbeta primers. The protocol was immunoSEQ multiplex PCR, while the TCRdb copy is restricted to in-frame clones and leaves out a portion. The table shows 180,000 or so clones, with 78% occurring only once. The V gene lost 7 bases and the J gene lost 0 bases, with 16 bases spanning the gap. This CDR3 contains 17 residues. Germline lookup yields CDR1 MDHEN and CDR2 SYDVKM. This clonotype was obtained from a female donor in good health and CMV-seronegative. The sample was PBMCs. The chain combines TRBV28 with TRBJ2-6; TRBD1 is a possible D gene (6 bases). This CDR3 is CASTGRGPPSGANVLTF. The DNA of the CDR3 is TGTGCCAGCACAGGCAGGGGTCCTCCCTCTGGGGCCAACGTCCTGACTTTC.